One sample yielded the 24 T cell receptor beta chains listed below, sequenced in a study of blood T cell repertoires in COVID-19. TCRdb's copy holds only in-frame clones and misses some; the assay was immunoSEQ multiplex PCR. The data hold 450,000 or so clones, with 85% to 90% observed a single time. Sequenced input: peripheral blood. These receptors originate from a man aged 18 to 29 with COVID-19, enrolled during active disease.

This sequence joins TRBV5-4 and TRBJ1-1; a weak D match, TRBD1 (5 bases). Trimming took 2 bases from V and 2 from J, leaving 13 bases between them. This CDR3 is 15 amino acids long. Germline V gene lookup returns CDR1 SGHNT and CDR2 YYREEE (reference sequence). CDR3: CASSFKVGGNTEAFF. CDR3 bases: TGTGCCAGCAGCTTCAAAGTCGGGGGAAACACTGAAGCTTTCTTT.

The chain couples TRBV5-5 to TRBJ2-7; TRBD2 is a possible D gene (5 bases). The ends were cut back, 6 bases at V and 0 bases at J, with 10 bases in the middle. Germline V gives CDR1 SGHKS, CDR2 YYEKEE (reference sequence). The CDR3 sequence is 13 residues long. This chain's CDR3 is CASTLANSYEQYF. In DNA form, the CDR3 reads TGTGCCAGCACCCTAGCCAACTCCTACGAGCAGTACTTC.

The chain carries TRBV2 and TRBJ2-5; 10 positions agree with TRBD2. After removal of 8 bases from V and 4 bases from J, the junction contained 13 bases not matched to a gene. The germline V gene has CDR1 SNHLY and CDR2 FYNNEI. The CDR3 is 16 residues long. The CDR3 coding sequence is TGTGCCAGCGGTCCTAGCGGGAGACGGGGGGGAGAGACCCAGTACTTC. As protein: CASGPSGRRGGETQYF.

CDR3 in DNA: TGTGCCAGCTCACCAGACAGTTCTAATCAGCCCCAGCATTTT. Its protein is CASSPDSSNQPQHF. The rearrangement joins TRBV18 to TRBJ1-5, with a tentative D call TRBD1 (5 bases). CDR1 KGHSH and CDR2 LQKENI come from the germline V gene. The CDR3 is 14 residues long. V was clipped by 2 bases and J by 4 bases, with 9 bases between them.

This sequence joins TRBV7-9 and TRBJ2-1; TRBD2 matches at 13 bases. CDR1 is SEHNR, CDR2 FQNEAQ, per germline (reference sequence). The CDR3 totals 15 residues. J was trimmed by 5 bases and V by 6 bases; bases with no gene match: 4. Written as DNA, the CDR3 is TGTGCCAGCAGAGCGACTAGCGGGGGGAACAATGAGCAGTTCTTC. It translates to CASRATSGGNNEQFF.

The rearrangement joins TRBV29-1 to TRBJ2-2, with 10 bases that match TRBD2. CDR1 and CDR2 (germline): SQVTM, ANQGSEA. V was clipped by 5 bases and J by 3 bases; unmatched bases: 3. The CDR3 has 14 residues. The chain's CDR3 is CSVSLAGDTGELFF. CDR3 in DNA: TGCAGCGTTTCTCTAGCGGGAGACACCGGGGAGCTGTTTTTT.

The genes are TRBV24-1 and TRBJ2-7, with 7 bases identical to TRBD1. CDR1 and CDR2 from the germline V gene are KGHDR and SFDVKD. This CDR3 is 13 amino acids long. V lost 9 bases and J lost 2; bases outside the gene matches: 6. CDR3 residues: CATPDRPTYEQYF. DNA for the CDR3: TGTGCCACCCCGGACAGGCCTACCTACGAGCAGTACTTC.

This rearrangement joins TRBV24-1 to TRBJ2-3; D is uncertain. The V gene's germline CDR1 is KGHDR and CDR2 SFDVKD. V was trimmed by 6 bases and J by 2 bases, leaving 20 bases between them. The CDR3 consists of 17 residues. The CDR3 DNA reads as TGTGCCACCAGTATGGAACCATGGCAGGCCGACACAGATACGCAGTATTTT. Residues: CATSMEPWQADTDTQYF.

This chain connects TRBV14 to TRBJ2-5; TRBD1 matches at 8 bases. The CDR3 is 14 residues long. CDR1 and CDR2 (germline): SGHDN, FVKESK. V was clipped by 4 bases and J by 5 bases; unmatched bases: 6. The CDR3 is CASSRRTGRETQYF. CDR3 coding DNA: TGTGCCAGCAGCCGACGGACAGGGCGGGAGACCCAGTACTTC.

This clone has a count of ten or more. The chain links TRBV2 to TRBJ1-5; no reliable D call. The CDR3 runs to 14 residues. V lost 4 bases and J 7 bases, leaving 14 bases between the germline ends. Germline V gene data show CDR1 as SNHLY and CDR2 as FYNNEI. This CDR3 is CASSAWVGEQPQHF. CDR3 DNA sequence: TGTGCCAGCAGTGCTTGGGTCGGAGAACAGCCCCAGCATTTT.

This clone came up once. This chain uses TRBV5-4 with TRBJ2-2; 8 bases fit TRBD1. With 4 bases clipped from V and 1 base from J, the junction kept 6 bases outside the gene matches. This CDR3 region has 16 residues. Germline values: CDR1 SGHNT, CDR2 YYREEE (reference sequence). The CDR3 region has the DNA TGTGCCAGCAGCCTAAAGACAGGGGTGAACACCGGGGAGCTGTTTTTT. Translating it yields CASSLKTGVNTGELFF.

The chain uses TRBV20-1 and TRBJ2-7; D is unclear. The germline V gene has CDR1 DFQATT and CDR2 SNEGSKA (reference sequence). This CDR3 has 12 residues. Trimming took 3 bases from V and 2 from J, leaving 8 bases between them. The CDR3 coding sequence is TGCAGTGCTAGTGAAACAGCCTACGAGCAGTACTTC. Translating it yields CSASETAYEQYF.

The gene calls are TRBV29-1 and TRBJ2-7; 7 nucleotides align to TRBD1. The CDR3 runs 12 residues. CDR1 and CDR2 (germline): SQVTM, ANQGSEA. V lost 7 bases, J lost 5 bases, and 8 bases stayed unmatched. CDR3 nucleotide sequence: TGCAGCGCAGGGACAGTTTTGAACGAGCAGTACTTC. This encodes CSAGTVLNEQYF.

This chain's CDR3 is CASSQDLARRTDTQYF. The CDR3 DNA reads TGCGCCAGCAGCCAAGATCTGGCGAGGCGCACAGATACGCAGTATTTT. The chain links TRBV4-1 to TRBJ2-3, with no clear D. The CDR3 consists of 16 residues. Germline V gives CDR1 MGHRA, CDR2 YSYEKL. The V end was cut by 0 bases, the J end by 1 base, with 11 bases between.

The chain uses TRBV4-1 and TRBJ1-1; TRBD1 aligns across 7 bases. CDR3 size: 13 residues. Germline lookup yields CDR1 MGHRA and CDR2 YSYEKL. J was trimmed by 3 bases and V by 4 bases; bases with no gene match: 2. The CDR3: CASSPQGDTEAFF. CDR3 nucleotide sequence: TGCGCCAGCAGCCCTCAGGGGGACACTGAAGCTTTCTTT.

J is TRBJ2-2 and V is TRBV5-7; perhaps TRBD1 as D (7 bases). TRBV5-7 is identified as an open reading frame with a role that is uncertain. CDR3 length: 16 residues. Trimming removed 4 bases from V and 5 bases from J, with 18 bases in between. CDR3 amino acids: CASSLEGLTGTGELFF. Written as DNA, the CDR3 is TGTGCCAGCAGCCTGGAGGGTTTGACAGGGACCGGGGAGCTGTTTTTT.

The count of this clone is one. The genes are TRBV3-1 (or the pseudogene TRBV3-2) and TRBJ2-7; no clear D gene. The V end lost 3 bases, the J end lost 5 bases, and 17 bases lay between the germline ends. The CDR3 spans 15 residues. Germline V gives CDR1 LGHDT, CDR2 YNNKEL (reference sequence). CDR3 DNA sequence: TGTGCCAGCAGCCAGCGAGCCAGAGGTGTTGACGAGCAGTACTTC. Translation gives CASSQRARGVDEQYF.

This clone was seen only once. The rearrangement joins TRBV2 to TRBJ2-7; D may be TRBD1 (6 bases). Trimming removed 5 bases at V and 4 bases at J, with 6 bases between. Germline V CDR1 and CDR2: SNHLY, FYNNEI. The CDR3 spans 11 residues. The CDR3 spells CASSQGYEQYF. Here the CDR3 DNA reads TGTGCCAGCAGTCAGGGGTACGAGCAGTACTTC.

This chain links TRBV24-1 with TRBJ2-7, with 8 nucleotides matching TRBD2. Germline CDR1 and CDR2: KGHDR and SFDVKD. Trimming removed 12 bases from V and 1 base from J; junction bases left unmatched: 4. The CDR3 has 12 amino acids. This chain's CDR3 is CAPTGGSYEQYF. In nucleotides, the CDR3 is TGTGCCCCCACGGGGGGGTCCTACGAGCAGTACTTC.

This rearrangement joins TRBV10-2 to TRBJ2-4; a weak D match, TRBD1 (5 bases). The germline CDR1 and CDR2 sequences are WSHSY and SAAADI. Trimming removed 5 bases at V and 1 base at J, with 12 bases between. CDR3 length: 15 residues. CDR3 amino acids: CASSHQGSAKNIQYF. As DNA, the CDR3 is TGCGCCAGCAGTCATCAGGGTTCCGCCAAAAACATTCAGTACTTC.

The chain has TRBV27 and TRBJ2-2, with 9 bases aligning to TRBD1. The CDR3 is 15 residues long. Per germline, CDR1 MNHEY and CDR2 SMNVEV (reference sequence). The V and J ends lost 5 bases and 5 bases, in that order; junction bases with no gene match: 6. The CDR3: CASSTRQGGTGELFF. The CDR3 DNA sequence: TGTGCCAGCAGTACCCGACAGGGGGGGACCGGGGAGCTGTTTTTT.

The V call is TRBV4-1, the J call TRBJ2-1; 13 bases are a match to TRBD2. V gave up 4 bases and J gave up 4 bases; unmatched junction bases: 13. In germline, CDR1 is MGHRA, CDR2 YSYEKL. The CDR3 has 19 amino acids. CDR3 nucleotides: TGCGCCAGCAGCCGCGAGAGACTAGCGGGAGGAAGAGGTTACAATGAGCAGTTCTTC. Protein sequence: CASSRERLAGGRGYNEQFF.

This sequence joins TRBV24-1 and TRBJ2-3; D ambiguous. The germline V gene has CDR1 KGHDR and CDR2 SFDVKD. V shed 2 bases and J shed 0 bases, with 5 bases lying between them. The CDR3 contains 14 residues. The CDR3 DNA reads as TGTGCCACCAGTGATTCCTCCAGCACAGATACGCAGTATTTT. Its protein is CATSDSSSTDTQYF.

This chain uses TRBV2 with TRBJ1-1; 8 bases agree with TRBD1. This CDR3 region has 14 residues. In germline, CDR1 is SNHLY, CDR2 FYNNEI. V shed 2 bases and J 5 bases; nucleotides not matched to a gene: 4. This CDR3 is CASSEQGAETEAFF. The DNA for the CDR3 is TGTGCCAGCAGTGAACAGGGGGCGGAAACTGAAGCTTTCTTT. The whole variable domain, remainder taken from reference TRBV2 and TRBJ1-1, is EPEVTQTPSHQVTQMGQEVILRCVPISNHLYFYWYRQILGQKVEFLVSFYNNEISEKSEIFDDQFSVERPDGSNFTLKIRSTKLEDSAMYFCASSEQGAETEAFFGQGTRLTVV.